The clone carrying this T cell receptor beta chain was seen more than once but under ten times. Its antigen is not identified. With 1 base removed from V and 2 bases from J, the gap between germline ends came to 14 bases. In germline, CDR1 is GTSNPN, CDR2 SVGIG (reference sequence). CDR3 length: 15 residues. Sequencing was performed with immunoSEQ multiplex PCR; in TCRdb, only in-frame clones are kept and a portion is missing. The sample has 83,000 or so clones; roughly 88% are singletons. These data are taken from a study of T cell responses to AZD1222 COVID-19 vaccine. Study-level points and caveats: Most donors were white British and more were female, and clonal diversity was possibly underestimated. Spike as a whole was targeted by vaccine-associated CD4 TCRs, dominant at 160-218 and 743-854.

This clonotype originated in an adult in good health. The chain carries TRBV30 and TRBJ1-2, with a weak D call TRBD1 (6 bases). This sample comprised peripheral blood, obtained on day 0 of AZD1222 vaccination. The CDR3 is CAWSGYTGKNYGYTF. The CDR3, as DNA: TGTGCCTGGAGTGGATATACAGGGAAAAACTATGGCTACACCTTC.